Listed here is a single T cell receptor beta chain. Its antigen is currently not known. No base quality values were provided; no much bigger clone lies one nucleotide off. The trial excluded patients who had a history of autoimmune disease or who were on systemic immunosuppression. In every dose cohort, peripheral blood was drawn for TCR sequencing at baseline, cycle 4 day 1, and cycle 7 day 1. The samples were drawn from a first-in-human, open-label, multicenter phase I dose-escalation trial of ivuxolimab. Adults with locally advanced or metastatic melanoma, renal cell, hepatocellular, or head and neck squamous cell carcinoma were enrolled in the trial. Before TCR sequencing, CD4+ and CD8+ T cells were separately sorted from peripheral blood. The sample is drawn from a study of OX40 agonist ivuxolimab in advanced cancers. Some background on the complete study: Ivuxolimab was an agonistic, fully human IgG2 monoclonal antibody directed against OX40 (CD134), a costimulatory receptor. Intravenous ivuxolimab was administered to patients every 2 weeks at six dose levels: 0.01, 0.1, 0.3, 1.5, 3 and 10 mg/kg. Among the approximately 50 dose-escalation patients, around 19 had hepatocellular carcinoma, around 15 melanoma, 9 renal cell carcinoma and 9 head and neck cancer. Prior anti-PD-1, anti-PD-L1 or anti-CTLA-4 therapy was permitted, and checkpoint inhibitors had been received by approximately 39% of dose-escalation patients. Partial responses occurred in three dose-escalation patients, of whom one had hepatocellular carcinoma and two had cutaneous melanoma. Peripheral TCRbeta sequencing was intended to test whether TCR sequence diversity was altered and clonal T-cell expansion was caused by ivuxolimab. The paper covers the monotherapy dose-escalation part of the phase I ivuxolimab trial, which included N ≈ 50 patients. In the dose-escalation cohort, approximately 80% of patients were male, and the mean age was approximately 60 years with a range of roughly 20 to 80. The full study reports these points: Low levels of normalized T-cell clonal expansion were also shown by some nonresponding patients. On average, CD8+ T cells showed more expanded clones than CD4+ T cells after ivuxolimab. In the 0.1-3.0 mg/kg groups, partial responders had among the lowest normalized peripheral clonal expansion, particularly in CD8+ T cells. Clonal expansion of both CD4+ and CD8+ blood T cells was observed from baseline to week 6 at doses 0.1 to 3.0 mg/kg. The antigen specificity of the peripheral T cells that underwent clonal expansion was not determined.

To sequence the TCRbeta CDR3 region, genomic DNA was isolated from the sorted cells. The immunoSEQ Assay was used to sequence the TCRbeta CDR3 regions. TCRdb holds this immuneACCESS table with in-frame rearrangements only. Some clones are missing; in checked studies, unresolved V genes explain under half, and the rest has no known cause. Within this sample are approximately 69,000 clones, with around four fifths of them counted one time only. The ten largest clones take up 5.5% to 7.5% of the sample. The CDR3 covers 14 residues, taking in both the cysteine and the phenylalanine. The CDR3 DNA has 42 bases and is translated from base 1. After removal of 1 base from V and 2 bases from J, the junction retains 1 base not matched to a gene. Based on the germline V gene, the CDR1 and CDR2 sequences are MNHEY and SVGAGI.

This receptor chain uses TRBV6-5 and TRBJ2-7; a stretch of 8 junction bases matches TRBD1. This clonotype was sampled from an adult with an advanced solid tumor such as melanoma, head and neck, liver or kidney cancer. The source material was CD4+ or CD8+ T cells sorted from blood, sampled in a trial of the OX40 agonist ivuxolimab. The DNA reads TGTGCCAGCAGTTACTGGACAGGGCCCTACGAGCAGTACTTC. The translation is CASSYWTGPYEQYF.